These T cell receptor beta chains were read from a single sample in a study of blood T cells in healthy people across ages. Each CDR3 protein is one row after TCRdb ran MiXCR on the 5' RACE reads. The data show hundreds of thousands of distinct CDR3 sequences, with roughly 64% seen just once and approximately 21% held by the top ten. The material sequenced was blood. All receptors come from a man under 40 in good health. Both conserved end residues are part of each CDR3. Fields, in order: J gene, V gene, D gene, clone size, CDR3 protein, CDR3 DNA. The D gene is left open where the match is weak. Size is omitted from some rows. Given values are once, few, many or a class for expanded clones.

>TRBJ2-1|TRBV6-2/TRBV6-3|-|-
CASSYPGLGFF
TGTGCCAGCAGTTATCCAGGACTGGGGTTCTTC
>TRBJ2-5|TRBV7-2|-|few
CASGTAEETQYF
TGTGCCAGCGGGACCGCAGAGGAGACCCAGTACTTC
>TRBJ1-1|TRBV6-5|-|-
CASSYSSDPFTEAFF
TGTGCCAGCAGTTACTCGTCAGACCCTTTCACTGAAGCTTTCTTT
>TRBJ2-3|TRBV6-2/TRBV6-3|-|-
CASSIGGTQYF
TGTGCCAGCAGCATAGGAGGTACGCAGTATTTT
>TRBJ2-1|TRBV20-1|TRBD2|-
CSAWTSAEQFF
TGCAGTGCCTGGACTAGTGCTGAGCAGTTCTTC
>TRBJ2-1|TRBV5-1|-|-
CASRRVPFAVDEQFF
TGCGCCAGCAGAAGGGTCCCTTTTGCGGTCGATGAGCAGTTCTTC
>TRBJ2-5|TRBV29-1|TRBD1|-
CSGGDRGETQYF
TGCAGCGGGGGGGACAGGGGAGAGACCCAGTACTTC
>TRBJ2-3|TRBV6-2/TRBV6-3|TRBD1|-
CASRDRGYTQYF
TGTGCCAGCCGGGACAGGGGGTATACGCAGTATTTT
>TRBJ2-7|TRBV29-1|TRBD2|few
CSVGLAGAYEQYF
TGCAGCGTCGGACTAGCGGGGGCCTACGAGCAGTACTTC
>TRBJ1-1|TRBV6-6|-|-
CASSTMDFTEAFF
TGTGCCAGCAGTACGATGGACTTCACTGAAGCTTTCTTT
>TRBJ1-1|TRBV3-1|-|-
CASSQARGNTEAFF
TGTGCCAGCAGCCAGGCTCGGGGGAACACTGAAGCTTTCTTT
>TRBJ2-3|TRBV25-1|-|-
CASSDRDGASTDTQYF
TGTGCCAGCAGTGACCGGGACGGGGCTAGCACAGATACGCAGTATTTT
>TRBJ1-1|TRBV6-8|-|once
CASSPPGREKAFF
TGTGCCAGCAGCCCCCCGGGGAGGGAAAAAGCTTTCTTT
>TRBJ2-1|TRBV9|-|-
CASSASTGTLYEQFF
TGTGCCAGCAGCGCTTCGACAGGGACTCTCTATGAGCAGTTCTTC
>TRBJ2-7|TRBV15|TRBD1|-
CATSRDGTVSSYEQYF
TGTGCCACCAGCAGAGACGGGACAGTCAGCTCCTACGAGCAGTACTTC
>TRBJ2-7|TRBV18|-|-
CASSPPAGGVSSYEQYF
TGTGCCAGCTCACCACCGGCAGGTGGGGTCTCCTCCTACGAGCAGTACTTC
>TRBJ2-1|TRBV11-2|-|-
CASSVSEYNEQFF
TGTGCCAGCAGCGTATCGGAATACAATGAGCAGTTCTTC
>TRBJ2-1|TRBV27|-|-
CASSSRPLPAGRWGSYNEQFF
TGTGCCAGCAGTTCTAGACCCCTTCCCGCGGGGAGGTGGGGTTCCTACAATGAGCAGTTCTTC
>TRBJ1-1|TRBV2|-|-
CASSEALSSTEAFF
TGTGCCAGCAGTGAAGCCCTTAGTAGCACTGAAGCTTTCTTT
>TRBJ2-5|TRBV20-1|-|few
CSAMGREYWETQYF
TGCAGTGCTATGGGCCGAGAGTACTGGGAGACCCAGTACTTC
>TRBJ2-3|TRBV20-1|TRBD2|-
CSAEREGNTQYF
TGCAGTGCTGAGCGGGAGGGGAACACGCAGTATTTT
>TRBJ2-5|TRBV20-1|-|few
CSARVQYQETQYF
TGCAGTGCTAGAGTGCAGTACCAAGAGACCCAGTACTTC
>TRBJ1-2|TRBV29-1|TRBD1|-
CSVRTGGNAGYTF
TGCAGCGTCCGAACAGGGGGCAATGCTGGCTACACCTTC
>TRBJ1-2|TRBV29-1|-|-
CSVDYGENGYTF
TGCAGCGTTGACTACGGGGAAAATGGCTACACCTTC
>TRBJ2-1|TRBV6-2/TRBV6-3|-|-
CASSYSSGDGAGQFF
TGTGCCAGCAGTTACTCTAGCGGAGACGGGGCGGGGCAGTTCTTC
>TRBJ1-2|TRBV12-3/TRBV12-4|TRBD1|-
CASSLRGQGVDGYTF
TGTGCCAGCAGTTTGAGAGGACAGGGGGTGGATGGCTACACCTTC
>TRBJ2-2|TRBV20-1|-|-
CSAREGRGFHGELFF
TGCAGTGCTAGAGAGGGTCGGGGGTTTCACGGGGAGCTGTTTTTT
>TRBJ2-3|TRBV7-2|-|-
CASSLAVVADTQYF
TGTGCCAGCAGCTTAGCGGTTGTGGCAGATACGCAGTATTTT
>TRBJ2-1|TRBV6-1|-|-
CASSPPHYLGSYNEQFF
TGTGCCAGCAGTCCCCCCCATTATTTGGGTTCCTACAATGAGCAGTTCTTC
>TRBJ2-6|TRBV4-2|TRBD1|few
CASSQSTGPTSWANVLTF
TGTGCCAGCAGCCAGTCGACAGGGCCCACCTCTTGGGCCAACGTCCTGACTTTC
>TRBJ2-7|TRBV20-1|TRBD1|-
CSARRTGFHEQYF
TGCAGTGCTAGGCGGACAGGGTTCCACGAGCAGTACTTC
>TRBJ1-2|TRBV5-1|-|-
CASYGGYGYTF
TGCGCCAGCTACGGGGGGTATGGCTACACCTTC
>TRBJ1-2|TRBV2|-|once
CASSPGEKRAGYTF
TGTGCCAGCAGTCCGGGGGAAAAAAGGGCTGGCTACACCTTC
>TRBJ1-2|TRBV6-2/TRBV6-3|-|-
CASSYGGGGYTF
TGTGCCAGCAGTTACGGGGGTGGAGGCTACACCTTC
>TRBJ2-1|TRBV7-3|TRBD1|-
CANSPGTGGKNEQFF
TGTGCCAACAGCCCCGGGACAGGGGGCAAGAATGAGCAGTTCTTC
>TRBJ2-5|TRBV20-1|TRBD1|-
CSARDRLGQETQYF
TGCAGTGCTCGGGACAGGCTGGGGCAAGAGACCCAGTACTTC
>TRBJ1-2|TRBV4-3|-|few
CASSQELEGNYGYTF
TGCGCCAGCAGCCAAGAGCTTGAGGGAAACTATGGCTACACCTTC
>TRBJ2-1|TRBV20-1|TRBD2|-
CSRGGPLGEQFF
TGCAGTCGGGGGGGCCCGCTCGGTGAGCAGTTCTTC
>TRBJ2-6|TRBV4-3|TRBD1|few
CASSQVLRTGTLSGANVLTF
TGCGCCAGCAGCCAAGTTTTGAGGACAGGGACCCTCTCTGGGGCCAACGTCCTGACTTTC
>TRBJ2-3|TRBV27|-|few
CASRVSVSTDTQYF
TGTGCCAGCAGGGTTTCCGTCAGCACAGATACGCAGTATTTT
>TRBJ2-1|TRBV3-1|-|few
CASSQVLGQAQFF
TGTGCCAGCAGCCAAGTTCTAGGCCAGGCGCAGTTCTTC
>TRBJ1-2|TRBV3-1|-|-
CASSQVSGANGYTF
TGTGCCAGCAGCCAAGTCTCCGGGGCGAATGGCTACACCTTC
>TRBJ2-3|TRBV20-1|-|-
CSEKGDGTDTQYF
TGCAGTGAAAAGGGGGATGGCACAGATACGCAGTATTTT
>TRBJ1-1|TRBV12-3/TRBV12-4|-|-
CASSLGRGGGSEAFF
TGTGCCAGCAGTTTGGGGCGCGGGGGCGGTAGTGAAGCTTTCTTT
>TRBJ2-5|TRBV28|TRBD2|-
CASKTPLAGDQETQYF
TGTGCCAGCAAAACTCCACTAGCGGGTGACCAAGAGACCCAGTACTTC
>TRBJ2-3|TRBV29-1|-|-
CSVASGVAGPYF
TGCAGCGTTGCGTCTGGCGTAGCAGGTCCGTATTTT
>TRBJ2-5|TRBV11-2|TRBD2|-
CASSLRRLAGELQETQYF
TGTGCCAGCAGCTTAAGGCGTCTAGCGGGAGAGCTTCAAGAGACCCAGTACTTC